The 21 T cell receptor beta chains below were found in one sample sequenced in a study of T-cell memory formation after mild COVID-19. MiXCR was run by TCRdb on the 5' RACE reads, yielding one entry per CDR3 protein. The sample records about 410,000 distinct CDR3 sequences, about 25% being singletons. The material sequenced was PBMCs or a T cell subset sorted from them (not recorded which). These receptors all stem from an adult woman who had mild COVID-19 (a few samples of this study predate the infection). Cell type and time point are not known.

The CDR3 loop is CASGLVPPYTEAFF. CDR3 in DNA: TGTGCTAGTGGTTTGGTTCCTCCATATACTGAAGCTTTCTTT. This chain uses TRBV12-5 with TRBJ1-1; no definite D call. The CDR3 extends over 14 amino acids. Trimming took off 0 bases at V and 5 bases at J, with 10 bases between the two ends. Germline V CDR1 and CDR2: LGHNT, FRNRAP.

This clonotype has more than one count but fewer than ten. The rearrangement uses TRBV9 and TRBJ2-7; TRBD1 or TRBD2 may be the D gene (5 bases each). Germline-derived CDR1 and CDR2 are SGDLS and YYNGEE. This CDR3 has 15 amino acids. The germline V and J ends were trimmed by 5 bases and 7 bases, with 22 bases remaining between them. CDR3 amino acids: CASSPGDPTSVEQYF. CDR3 DNA: TGTGCCAGCAGTCCCGGGGACCCTACTAGTGTAGAGCAGTACTTC.

This rearrangement joins TRBV18 to TRBJ1-1; D gene uncertain. The ends were cut back, 3 bases at V and 0 bases at J, with 8 bases in the middle. The CDR3 loop spans 14 amino acids. Germline lookup yields CDR1 KGHSH and CDR2 LQKENI. DNA for the CDR3: TGTGCCAGCTCACCGTTTTCAGTGAACACTGAAGCTTTCTTT. It yields the protein CASSPFSVNTEAFF.

This clonotype was recorded a few times. This chain joins TRBV29-1 and TRBJ2-1; D gene ambiguous. Trimming shortened V by 0 bases and J by 6 bases, and 18 bases separated the two germline ends. The CDR3 has 16 amino acids. CDR1 and CDR2 from the germline V gene are SQVTM and ANQGSEA. As DNA, the CDR3 is TGCAGCGTTGAAGAAGGCATACCGACCTGGCCCAATGAGCAGTTCTTC. Its protein product is CSVEEGIPTWPNEQFF.

This clonotype has only a few counts. The chain links TRBV25-1 to TRBJ2-3, with D tentatively TRBD2 (5 bases). Germline CDR1 reads MGHDK; CDR2 reads SYGVNS. The CDR3 spans 17 residues. V was cut by 5 bases and J by 3 bases, with 21 bases left in between. The CDR3 nucleotides read TGTGCCAGCAGTAGCGAGACCGGCGCGGGCACGACAGATACGCAGTATTTT. It is translated as CASSSETGAGTTDTQYF.

In its sample, this clonotype was seen many times. CDR3 nucleotide sequence: TGTGCCAGCAGCTCCCCGGGGCAGGGGATAAACATTCAGTACTTC. Protein product: CASSSPGQGINIQYF. The chain employs TRBV6-5 and TRBJ2-4, with D possibly matching TRBD1 (6 bases). The V gene lost 6 bases and the J gene lost 6 bases, with 18 bases spanning the gap. This CDR3 contains 15 residues. Germline lookup yields CDR1 MNHEY and CDR2 SVGAGI.

In this sample, this clonotype turned up a few times. The CDR3 DNA reads TGTGCCAGCTTCCAAGGGCCTAGCGCGACCTACGAGCAGTACTTC. This codes for CASFQGPSATYEQYF. The chain couples TRBV18 to TRBJ2-7; weak D call: TRBD2 (6 bases). The germline V gene has CDR1 KGHSH and CDR2 LQKENI. This CDR3 is built from 15 residues. With 7 bases removed from V and 2 bases from J, the gap between germline ends came to 18 bases.

The chain joins TRBV11-2 to TRBJ1-2; no reliable D call. The CDR3 extends over 13 amino acids. Germline assignment: CDR1 SGHAT and CDR2 FQNNGV. Deletions cut 6 bases from V and 6 bases from J, with 14 bases between. The chain's CDR3 is CASRLRGNHGYTF. The CDR3 nucleotides are TGTGCCAGCAGGCTGAGAGGGAATCATGGCTACACCTTC.

In this sample, this clonotype turned up a few times. The genes are TRBV20-1 and TRBJ2-3, with D uncertain. The V gene's germline CDR1 is DFQATT and CDR2 SNEGSKA (reference sequence). This CDR3 is 13 amino acids long. V was pared by 1 base and J by 2 bases, with 7 bases between. Written as DNA, the CDR3 is TGCAGTGCTAGAGGCAGAACCACAGATACGCAGTATTTT. Its translation is CSARGRTTDTQYF.

The chain joins TRBV24-1 to TRBJ1-5; TRBD1 might be the D (6 bases). CDR3 length: 14 residues. The germline gives CDR1 KGHDR, CDR2 SFDVKD. V lost 4 bases and J lost 4, with 10 bases in between. The CDR3 DNA is TGTGCCACCAGTGAAACAGGGACGAATCAGCCCCAGCATTTT. The encoded protein is CATSETGTNQPQHF.

This chain uses TRBV12-3 or TRBV12-4 with TRBJ2-5, with TRBD1 matching 9 bases. The CDR3 contains 16 residues. With 8 bases clipped from V and 5 bases from J, the junction kept 15 bases outside the gene matches. The chain's CDR3 is CASGDSGQGVWETQYF. The CDR3 DNA is TGTGCCAGCGGCGACTCGGGACAGGGTGTTTGGGAGACCCAGTACTTC.

The CDR3 is CASSLAPRQGIPYEQYF. CDR3 nucleotide sequence: TGTGCCAGCAGTTTGGCTCCCCGGCAGGGTATTCCCTACGAGCAGTACTTC. This chain joins TRBV28 and TRBJ2-7; perhaps TRBD1 as D (5 bases). V lost 3 bases, J lost 2 bases, and 20 bases lay in between. Looked up from germline, CDR1 is MDHEN and CDR2 is SYDVKM. The length of the CDR3 is 17 residues.

V and J are TRBV2 and TRBJ2-7, with D possibly matching TRBD2 (6 bases). CDR3 length: 15 residues. CDR1 is SNHLY and CDR2 is FYNNEI in the germline V gene. The ends were cut back, 2 bases at V and 1 base at J, with 12 bases in the middle. The CDR3 sequence is CASSEPGSESYEQYF. The DNA of the CDR3 is TGTGCCAGCAGTGAACCCGGGAGTGAGTCCTACGAGCAGTACTTC.

This sequence joins TRBV27 and TRBJ2-3; D is ambiguous. Between the trimmed V and J ends, which lost 3 bases and 9 bases, there was a span of 10 bases. The CDR3 is made up of 12 amino acids. In germline, CDR1 is MNHEY, CDR2 SMNVEV (reference sequence). The CDR3 DNA follows: TGTGCCAGCAGTTTTTCGTCCGGGACGCAGTATTTT. This codes for CASSFSSGTQYF.

This clonotype was observed a handful of times. The chain combines TRBV5-6 with TRBJ2-1; no reliable D call. CDR1 is SGHDT, CDR2 YYEEEE, per germline. V lost 1 base to trimming and J lost 10 bases, with 15 bases between them. This CDR3 region has 14 residues. The CDR3 reads CASSLRTPGLEQFF. Here the CDR3 DNA reads TGTGCCAGCAGCTTGCGGACCCCCGGCCTAGAGCAGTTCTTC.

The chain is built from TRBV5-5 and TRBJ2-1; 10 bases match TRBD2. The junction had 11 bases not matched to a gene; V was cut back by 6 bases and J by 8 bases. The CDR3 is 15 amino acids. Germline V gives CDR1 SGHKS, CDR2 YYEKEE (reference sequence). The CDR3 here is CASNQAGGGRYEQFF. The CDR3 nucleotides read TGTGCCAGCAATCAAGCGGGAGGGGGAAGATATGAGCAGTTCTTC.

This clonotype turned up a few times. V is TRBV24-1 and J is TRBJ2-4, with 10 bases identical to TRBD1. Germline trimming cut 3 bases from V and 5 bases from J; bases unmatched to any gene: 6. Germline V lookup: CDR1 KGHDR, CDR2 SFDVKD. The CDR3 is 16 amino acids. CDR3 amino acids: CATSDVPGQGENIQYF. The DNA of the CDR3 is TGTGCCACCAGTGATGTGCCCGGACAGGGGGAAAACATTCAGTACTTC.

The CDR3 sequence is CASSPQTMVGEQFF. The CDR3 DNA follows: TGTGCCAGCAGCCCGCAGACAATGGTCGGTGAGCAGTTCTTC. The V call is TRBV7-3, the J call TRBJ2-1; D gene uncertain. V shed 5 bases and J shed 9 bases, with 17 bases lying between them. The CDR3 is 14 amino acids. Germline CDR1 SGHTA, CDR2 FQGTGA.

This clonotype was observed at least ten times. CDR3 nucleotides: TGTGCCAGCCGGCTGGGATGGAGCTCCTACGAGCAGTACTTC. As protein: CASRLGWSSYEQYF. This chain joins TRBV12-3 or TRBV12-4 and TRBJ2-7; the D is unclear. V gave up 8 bases and J gave up 0 bases, with 14 bases separating them. The CDR3 contains 14 residues.

This clonotype came up a few times. V gene TRBV20-1 combines with J gene TRBJ2-1, with D maybe TRBD1 (6 bases). Trimming removed 3 bases from V and 5 bases from J, with 23 bases in between. The CDR3 covers 17 residues. Germline V CDR1 and CDR2: DFQATT, SNEGSKA (reference sequence). The CDR3 nucleotides read TGCAGTGCTAGGAGCAGGGGATATAAGGCTTCGGACAATGAGCAGTTCTTC. Amino acids: CSARSRGYKASDNEQFF.

This chain uses TRBV3-1 with TRBJ1-6; TRBD1 matches at 7 bases. The CDR3 extends over 15 amino acids. Germline V gene lookup returns CDR1 LGHDT and CDR2 YNNKEL (reference sequence). Trimming removed 3 bases from V and 6 bases from J; junction bases left unmatched: 5. The CDR3: CASSHHRGVNSPLHF. The DNA for the CDR3 is TGTGCCAGCAGCCACCACAGGGGTGTTAATTCACCCCTCCACTTT. The full variable domain, its missing parts supplied by reference TRBV3-1 and TRBJ1-6, is DTAVSQTPKYLVTQMGNDKSIKCEQNLGHDTMYWYKQDSKKFLKIMFSYNNKELIINETVPNRFSPKSPDKAHLNLHINSLELGDSAVYFCASSHHRGVNSPLHFGNGTRLTVT.